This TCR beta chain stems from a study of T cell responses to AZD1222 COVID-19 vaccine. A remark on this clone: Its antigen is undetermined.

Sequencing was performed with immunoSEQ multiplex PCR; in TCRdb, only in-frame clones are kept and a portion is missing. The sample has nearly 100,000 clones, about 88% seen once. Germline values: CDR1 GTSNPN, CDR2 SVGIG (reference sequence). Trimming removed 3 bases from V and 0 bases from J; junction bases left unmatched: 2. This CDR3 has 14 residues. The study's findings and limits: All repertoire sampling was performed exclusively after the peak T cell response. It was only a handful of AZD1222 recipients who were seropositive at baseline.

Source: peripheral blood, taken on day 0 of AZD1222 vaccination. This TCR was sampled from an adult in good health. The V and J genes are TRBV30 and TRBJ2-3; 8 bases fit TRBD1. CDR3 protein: CAWRTGGSTDTQYF. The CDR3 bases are TGTGCCTGGAGAACAGGGGGGAGCACAGATACGCAGTATTTT.